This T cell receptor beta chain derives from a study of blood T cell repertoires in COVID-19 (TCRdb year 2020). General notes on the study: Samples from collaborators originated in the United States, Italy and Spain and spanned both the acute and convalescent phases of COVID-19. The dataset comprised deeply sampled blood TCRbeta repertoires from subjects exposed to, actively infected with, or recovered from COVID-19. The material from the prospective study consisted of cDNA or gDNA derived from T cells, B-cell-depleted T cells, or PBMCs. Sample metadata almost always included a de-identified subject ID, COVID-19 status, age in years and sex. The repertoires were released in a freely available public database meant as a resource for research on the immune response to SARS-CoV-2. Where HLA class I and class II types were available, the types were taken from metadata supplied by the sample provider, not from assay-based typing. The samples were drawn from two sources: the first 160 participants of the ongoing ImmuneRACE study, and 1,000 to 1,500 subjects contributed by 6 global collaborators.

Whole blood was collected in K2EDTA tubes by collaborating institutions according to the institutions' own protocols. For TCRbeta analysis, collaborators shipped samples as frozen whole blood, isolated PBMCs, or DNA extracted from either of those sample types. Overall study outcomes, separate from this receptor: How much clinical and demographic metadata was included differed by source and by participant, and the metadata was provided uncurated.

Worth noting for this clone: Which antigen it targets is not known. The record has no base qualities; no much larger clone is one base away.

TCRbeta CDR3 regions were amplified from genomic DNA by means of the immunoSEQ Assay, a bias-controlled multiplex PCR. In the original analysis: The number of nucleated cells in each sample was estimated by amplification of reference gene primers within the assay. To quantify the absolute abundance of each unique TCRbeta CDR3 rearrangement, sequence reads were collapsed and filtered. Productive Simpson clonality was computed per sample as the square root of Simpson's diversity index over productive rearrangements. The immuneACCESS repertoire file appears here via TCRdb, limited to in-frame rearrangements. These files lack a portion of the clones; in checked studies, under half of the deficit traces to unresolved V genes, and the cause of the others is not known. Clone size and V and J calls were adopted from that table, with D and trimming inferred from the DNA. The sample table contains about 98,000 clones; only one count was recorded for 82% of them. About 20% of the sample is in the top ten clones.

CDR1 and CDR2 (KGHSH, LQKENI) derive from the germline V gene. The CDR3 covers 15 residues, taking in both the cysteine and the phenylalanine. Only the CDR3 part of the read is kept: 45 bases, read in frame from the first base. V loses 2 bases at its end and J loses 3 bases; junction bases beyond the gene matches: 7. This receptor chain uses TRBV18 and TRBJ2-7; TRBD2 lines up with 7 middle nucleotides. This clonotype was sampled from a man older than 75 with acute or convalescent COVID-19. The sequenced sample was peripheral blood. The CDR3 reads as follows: CASSPGAGDRYEQYF. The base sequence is TGTGCCAGCTCACCAGGGGCGGGAGATCGCTACGAGCAGTACTTC.